The TCR beta chain under discussion was sequenced for a study of control samples from healthy donors and cancer patients. In germline, CDR1 is SEHNR, CDR2 FQNEAQ (reference sequence). The CDR3 has 13 residues. Trimming stripped 3 bases from V and 0 bases from J, with 6 bases between. Only in-frame clones appear in the TCRdb table, and some are missing; sequencing was by immunoSEQ multiplex PCR. The table shows over 150,000 clones, with 75% to 95% occurring only once. This sequence was found in a woman in her thirties or forties in good health. The chain recombines TRBV7-9 with TRBJ2-7; D is ambiguous. The specimen was blood. CDR3 sequence: CASSLRNSYEQYF. DNA for the CDR3: TGTGCCAGCAGCTTGAGGAACTCCTACGAGCAGTACTTC.